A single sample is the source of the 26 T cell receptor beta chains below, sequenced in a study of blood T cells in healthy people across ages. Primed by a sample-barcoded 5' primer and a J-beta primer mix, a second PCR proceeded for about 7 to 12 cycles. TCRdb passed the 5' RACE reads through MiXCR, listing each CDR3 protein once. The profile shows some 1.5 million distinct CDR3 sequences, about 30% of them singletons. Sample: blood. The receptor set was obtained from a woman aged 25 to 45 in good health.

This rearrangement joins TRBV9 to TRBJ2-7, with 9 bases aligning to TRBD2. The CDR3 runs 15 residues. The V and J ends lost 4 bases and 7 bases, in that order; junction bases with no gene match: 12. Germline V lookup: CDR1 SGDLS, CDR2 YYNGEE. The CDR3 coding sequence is TGTGCCAGCAGCCCTACTCTAGCGGGGCTTGATGAGCAGTACTTC. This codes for CASSPTLAGLDEQYF.

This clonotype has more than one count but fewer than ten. In nucleotides, the CDR3 is TGCGCCAGCAGCCCTATAGCGGCCCCCGGAGATACGCAGTATTTT. Translating it yields CASSPIAAPGDTQYF. V is TRBV5-1 and J is TRBJ2-3; TRBD2 might be the D (6 bases). There are 15 residues in the CDR3. The ends were cut back, 4 bases at V and 5 bases at J, with 17 bases in the middle. Germline values: CDR1 SGHRS, CDR2 YFSETQ. The full variable domain, its missing parts supplied by reference TRBV5-1 and TRBJ2-3, is KAGVTQTPRYLIKTRGQQVTLSCSPISGHRSVSWYQQTPGQGLQFLFEYFSETQRNKGNFPGRFSGRQFSNSRSEMNVSTLELGDSALYLCASSPIAAPGDTQYFGPGTRLTVL.

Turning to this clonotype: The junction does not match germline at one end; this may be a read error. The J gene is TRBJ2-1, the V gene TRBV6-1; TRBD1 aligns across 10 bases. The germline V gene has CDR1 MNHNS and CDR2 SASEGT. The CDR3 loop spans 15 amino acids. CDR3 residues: CACRDRTGGYNEQFF. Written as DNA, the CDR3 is TGTGCCTGCAGGGATAGGACAGGGGGATACAATGAGCAGTTCTTC.

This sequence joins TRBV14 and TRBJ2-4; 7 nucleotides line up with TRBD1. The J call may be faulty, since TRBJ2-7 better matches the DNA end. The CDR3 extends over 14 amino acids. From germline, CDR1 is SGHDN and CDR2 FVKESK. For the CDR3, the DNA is TGTGCCAGCAGTCGGACAGGAAAGCCCTACGAGCAGTACTTC. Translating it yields CASSRTGKPYEQYF.

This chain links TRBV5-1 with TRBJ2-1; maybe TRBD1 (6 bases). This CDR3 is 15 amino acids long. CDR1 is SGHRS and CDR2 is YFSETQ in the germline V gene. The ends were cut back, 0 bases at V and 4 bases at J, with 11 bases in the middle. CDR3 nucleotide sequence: TGCGCCAGCAGCTTGGCGGGACACGTTTACAATGAGCAGTTCTTC. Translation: CASSLAGHVYNEQFF.

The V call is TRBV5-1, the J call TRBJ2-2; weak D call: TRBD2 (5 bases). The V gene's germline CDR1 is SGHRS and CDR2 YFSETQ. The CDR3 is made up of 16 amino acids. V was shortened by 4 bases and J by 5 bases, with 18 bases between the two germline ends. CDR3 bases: TGCGCCAGCAGCCCGGACCTGGGAGTAAAGACCGGGGAGCTGTTTTTT. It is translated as CASSPDLGVKTGELFF.

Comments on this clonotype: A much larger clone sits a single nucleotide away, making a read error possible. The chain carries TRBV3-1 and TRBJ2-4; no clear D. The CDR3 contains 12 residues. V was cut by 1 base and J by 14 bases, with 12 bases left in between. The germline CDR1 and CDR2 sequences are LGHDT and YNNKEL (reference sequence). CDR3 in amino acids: CASSQGHGEKYF. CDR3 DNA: TGTGCCAGCAGCCAAGGTCACGGCGAGAAGTACTTC.

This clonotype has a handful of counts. The CDR3 sequence: CASSWGQGPGTGELFF. The DNA for the CDR3 is TGTGCCAGCAGCTGGGGACAGGGGCCAGGGACCGGGGAGCTGTTTTTT. This rearrangement joins TRBV7-2 to TRBJ2-2; 10 bases are a match to TRBD1. The CDR3 covers 16 residues. V trimming: 4 bases; J trimming: 5 bases; junction bases outside the gene matches: 7. Germline CDR1 reads SGHTA; CDR2 reads FQGNSA.

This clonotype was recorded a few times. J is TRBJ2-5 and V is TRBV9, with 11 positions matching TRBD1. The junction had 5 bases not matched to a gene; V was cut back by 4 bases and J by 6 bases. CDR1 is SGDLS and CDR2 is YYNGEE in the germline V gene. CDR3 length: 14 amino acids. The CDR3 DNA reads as TGTGCCAGCAGCTCCGGACAGGGGGCAAAGACCCAGTACTTC. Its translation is CASSSGQGAKTQYF.

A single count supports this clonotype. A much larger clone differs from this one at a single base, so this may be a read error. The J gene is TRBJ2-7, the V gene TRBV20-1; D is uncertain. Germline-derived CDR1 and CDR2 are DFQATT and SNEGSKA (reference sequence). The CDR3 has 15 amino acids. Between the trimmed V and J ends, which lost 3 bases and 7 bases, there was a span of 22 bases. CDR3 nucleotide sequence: TGCAGTGCTAGCCGCCCCAGAAGCTCCTACAATGAGCAGTACTTC. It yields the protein CSASRPRSSYNEQYF.

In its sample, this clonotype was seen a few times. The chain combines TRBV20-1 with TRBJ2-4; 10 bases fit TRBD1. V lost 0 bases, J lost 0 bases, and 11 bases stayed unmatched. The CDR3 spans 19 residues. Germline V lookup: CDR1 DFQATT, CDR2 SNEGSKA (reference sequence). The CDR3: CSARDLTGGDSLAKNIQYF. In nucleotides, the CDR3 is TGCAGTGCTAGAGATTTGACAGGGGGCGACTCCTTAGCCAAAAACATTCAGTACTTC.

The CDR3, as DNA: TGTGCCAACAGCCTCGGGGGGGCCGCTTTCTTT. It encodes CANSLGGAAFF. The chain is built from TRBV6-2 or TRBV6-3 and TRBJ1-1; TRBD1 is a possible D gene (6 bases). The CDR3 sequence is 11 residues long. Trimming pared 10 bases from V and 11 bases from J, leaving 17 bases between. Germline V gene lookup returns CDR1 MNHEY and CDR2 SVGEGT.

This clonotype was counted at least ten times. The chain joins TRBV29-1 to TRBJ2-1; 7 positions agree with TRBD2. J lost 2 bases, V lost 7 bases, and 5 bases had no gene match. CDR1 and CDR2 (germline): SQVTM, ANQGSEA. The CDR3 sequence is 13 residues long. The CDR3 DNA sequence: TGCAGCGCTAGCGGAGCAGCCTACAATGAGCAGTTCTTC. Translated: CSASGAAYNEQFF.

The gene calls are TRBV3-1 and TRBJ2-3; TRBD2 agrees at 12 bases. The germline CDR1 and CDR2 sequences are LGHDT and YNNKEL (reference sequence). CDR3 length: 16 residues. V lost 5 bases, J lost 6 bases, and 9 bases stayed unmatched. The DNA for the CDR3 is TGTGCCAGCAGCAAGACTAGCGGGGGCCAGTCGGATACGCAGTATTTT. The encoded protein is CASSKTSGGQSDTQYF.

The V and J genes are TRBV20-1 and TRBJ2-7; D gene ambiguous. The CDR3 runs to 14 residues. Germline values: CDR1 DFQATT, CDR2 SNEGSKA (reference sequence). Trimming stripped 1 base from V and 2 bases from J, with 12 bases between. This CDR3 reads CSARVSGATYEQYF. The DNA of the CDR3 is TGCAGTGCTAGAGTTTCAGGCGCTACCTACGAGCAGTACTTC.

The CDR3 DNA follows: TGTGCCAGCAGCTTAGATGGGACTACCTACAATGAGCAGTTCTTC. Translating gives CASSLDGTTYNEQFF. The gene calls are TRBV11-3 and TRBJ2-1; 7 bases are a match to TRBD2. Germline V gene lookup returns CDR1 SGHNT and CDR2 YENEEA. CDR3 length: 15 residues. After removal of 0 bases from V and 2 bases from J, the junction contained 1 base not matched to a gene.

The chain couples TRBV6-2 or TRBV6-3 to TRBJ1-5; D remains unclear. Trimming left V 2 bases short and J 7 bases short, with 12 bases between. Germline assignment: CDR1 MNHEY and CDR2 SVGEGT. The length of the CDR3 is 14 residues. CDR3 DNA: TGTGCCAGCAGTTACATCGACAACTACCAGCCCCAGCATTTT. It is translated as CASSYIDNYQPQHF.

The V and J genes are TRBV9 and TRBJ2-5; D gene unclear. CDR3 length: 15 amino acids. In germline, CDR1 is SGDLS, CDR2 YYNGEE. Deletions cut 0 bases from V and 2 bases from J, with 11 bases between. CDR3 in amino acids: CASSVAASEQETQYF. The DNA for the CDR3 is TGTGCCAGCAGCGTAGCGGCTAGTGAGCAAGAGACCCAGTACTTC.

The CDR3 region has the DNA TGTGCCAGCTCACCAACGATGCAGGCTGAAGCTTTCTTT. Its translation: CASSPTMQAEAFF. This chain uses TRBV18 with TRBJ1-1; D is uncertain. This CDR3 has 13 amino acids. V lost 2 bases to trimming and J lost 6 bases, with 10 bases between them. Germline V gives CDR1 KGHSH, CDR2 LQKENI. Variable domain in full (rest from reference TRBV18 and TRBJ1-1): NAGVMQNPRHLVRRRGQEARLRCSPMKGHSHVYWYRQLPEEGLKFMVYLQKENIIDESGMPKERFSAEFPKEGPSILRIQQVVRGDSAAYFCASSPTMQAEAFFGQGTRLTVV.

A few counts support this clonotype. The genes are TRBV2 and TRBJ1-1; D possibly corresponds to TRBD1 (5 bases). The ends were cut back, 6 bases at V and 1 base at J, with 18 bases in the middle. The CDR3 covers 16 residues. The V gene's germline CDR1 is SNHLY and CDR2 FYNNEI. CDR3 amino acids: CASSPSRGRTNTEAFF. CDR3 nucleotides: TGTGCCAGCAGCCCCTCGAGGGGACGAACGAACACTGAAGCTTTCTTT.

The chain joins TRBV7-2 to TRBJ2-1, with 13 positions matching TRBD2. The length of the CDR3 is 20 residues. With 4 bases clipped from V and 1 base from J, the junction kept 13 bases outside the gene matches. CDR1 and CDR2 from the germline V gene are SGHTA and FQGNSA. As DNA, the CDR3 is TGTGCCAGCAGCTACCGTAGGGGACTAGCGGGGAGGTGGTCCTACAATGAGCAGTTCTTC. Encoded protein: CASSYRRGLAGRWSYNEQFF.

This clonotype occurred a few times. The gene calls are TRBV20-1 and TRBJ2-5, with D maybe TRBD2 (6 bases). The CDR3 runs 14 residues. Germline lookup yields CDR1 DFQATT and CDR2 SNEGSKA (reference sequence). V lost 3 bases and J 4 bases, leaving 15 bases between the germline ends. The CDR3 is CSARIAGIVETQYF. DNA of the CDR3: TGCAGTGCTAGGATTGCGGGGATCGTAGAGACCCAGTACTTC.

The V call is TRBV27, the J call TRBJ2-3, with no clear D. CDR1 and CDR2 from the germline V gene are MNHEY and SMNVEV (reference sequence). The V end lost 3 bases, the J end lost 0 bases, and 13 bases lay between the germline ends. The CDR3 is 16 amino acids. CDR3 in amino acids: CASSFDRAASTDTQYF. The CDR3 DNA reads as TGTGCCAGCAGTTTTGACCGAGCTGCTAGCACAGATACGCAGTATTTT.

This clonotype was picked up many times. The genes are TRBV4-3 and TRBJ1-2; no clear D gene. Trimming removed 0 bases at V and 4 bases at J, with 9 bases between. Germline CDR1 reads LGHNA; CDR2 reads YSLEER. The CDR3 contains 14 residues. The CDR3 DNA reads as TGCGCCAGCAGCCAAGATGGGGAAAGCTATGGCTACACCTTC. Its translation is CASSQDGESYGYTF.

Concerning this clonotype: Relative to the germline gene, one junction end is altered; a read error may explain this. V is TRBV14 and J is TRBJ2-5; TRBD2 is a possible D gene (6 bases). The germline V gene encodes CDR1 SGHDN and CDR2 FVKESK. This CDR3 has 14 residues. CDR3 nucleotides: TGTGCCGGCAGCCAAGGAGGGGCCCCCGGGACCCAGTACTTC. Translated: CAGSQGGAPGTQYF.

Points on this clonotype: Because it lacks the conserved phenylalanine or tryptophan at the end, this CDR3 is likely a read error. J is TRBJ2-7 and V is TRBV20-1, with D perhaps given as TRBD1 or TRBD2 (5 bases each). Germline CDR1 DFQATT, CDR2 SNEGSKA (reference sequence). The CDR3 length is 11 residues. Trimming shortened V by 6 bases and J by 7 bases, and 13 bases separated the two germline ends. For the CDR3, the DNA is TGCAGTGCCCCTCAATGGGGGGAGCAGTACTCG. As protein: CSAPQWGEQYS.